Listed here are 6 T cell receptor beta chains from one sample, sequenced in a study of T cells in Graves' hyperthyroidism and ophthalmopathy. TCR beta CDR3 region amplification was performed from RNA transcripts. The HTBI primer set served for first-round RT-PCR of the TCR CDR3. Each CDR3 protein gets one entry after TCRdb re-called the multiplex PCR reads with MiXCR. The top ten hold around 29% of the sample, which has about 760,000 distinct CDR3 sequences, 35% seen once. Specimen: blood. The receptors shown here come from a woman between 40 and 55 years old with Graves' hyperthyroidism.

Only a few counts were recorded for this clonotype. The genes are TRBV5-1 and TRBJ1-1; weak D call: TRBD1 (5 bases). From germline, CDR1 is SGHRS and CDR2 YFSETQ. Trimming cost V 2 bases and J 0 bases, with 14 bases left between them. The CDR3 length is 16 residues. The CDR3 region has the DNA TGCGCCAGCAGCTTCTACGGGGGAGCCATGAACACTGAAGCTTTCTTT. This gives the protein CASSFYGGAMNTEAFF.

V gene TRBV9 combines with J gene TRBJ2-5; D remains unclear. Trimming cost V 4 bases and J 3 bases, with 22 bases left between them. CDR1 and CDR2 (germline): SGDLS, YYNGEE. The CDR3 contains 17 residues. The CDR3 reads CASSPSLPSPSKETQYF. CDR3 in DNA: TGTGCCAGCAGCCCCTCTCTACCTTCACCATCAAAAGAGACCCAGTACTTC.

About this clonotype: A much larger clone differs by one base, so this may be a read error. This sequence joins TRBV7-2 and TRBJ1-4; 9 bases agree with TRBD1. Per the germline V gene, CDR1 is SGHTA and CDR2 is FQGNSA. J lost 10 bases, V lost 6 bases, and 9 bases had no gene match. CDR3 length equals 14 residues. CDR3 DNA: TGTGCCAGCAGTTTCTTGACACAGGGGGCAAAACTGTTTTTT. As protein: CASSFLTQGAKLFF.

In its sample, this clonotype was seen once. This may be a read error, as it is one base from a much larger clone. The gene calls are TRBV7-2 and TRBJ2-7, with 8 bases identical to TRBD1. Germline CDR1 SGHTA, CDR2 FQGNSA. This CDR3 is built from 14 residues. The V gene end was trimmed by 8 bases and the J gene end by 1 base; junction bases not matched to a gene: 7. The CDR3 region is CASGLDRGSYEQYF. The CDR3 DNA is TGTGCCAGCGGCCTAGACAGGGGTTCCTACGAGCAGTACTTC. The entire variable domain, with the rest obtained from reference TRBV7-2 and TRBJ2-7, is as follows: GAGVSQSPSNKVTEKGKDVELRCDPISGHTALYWYRQSLGQGLEFLIYFQGNSAPDKSGLPSDRFSAERTGGSVSTLTIQRTQQEDSAVYLCASGLDRGSYEQYFGPGTRLTVT.

The chain combines TRBV20-1 with TRBJ2-5, with D maybe TRBD2 (6 bases). V shed 5 bases and J shed 3 bases, with 16 bases lying between them. The CDR3 has 14 residues. Germline values: CDR1 DFQATT, CDR2 SNEGSKA (reference sequence). In DNA, the CDR3 is TGCAGTGCTTCATACTGGGCGGGGAAAGAGACCCAGTACTTC. It specifies CSASYWAGKETQYF.

The chain carries TRBV29-1 and TRBJ2-6; 9 bases map to TRBD1. Germline CDR1 SQVTM, CDR2 ANQGSEA. With 4 bases clipped from V and 1 base from J, the junction kept 5 bases outside the gene matches. The length of the CDR3 is 16 residues. CDR3 DNA sequence: TGCAGCGTTGTGGGGACAGGGTTTTCTGGGGCCAACGTCCTGACTTTC. Protein sequence: CSVVGTGFSGANVLTF.